Listed below are T cell receptor beta chains from one sample, sequenced in a study of tumor-infiltrating lymphocytes in localized non-small cell lung cancer. The repertoire was sequenced with immunoSEQ multiplex PCR; TCRdb's copy has only in-frame clones and lacks some. The sample lists about 14,000 clones, roughly four fifths occurring once. The specimen was lung tumor tissue. Source of these receptors: a human donor with non-small cell lung cancer. Both conserved end residues are part of each CDR3. The order of the fields is CDR3 protein, CDR3 DNA, V gene, clone size, D gene, J gene. A D gene is named only where the DNA matches it firmly. The size field is filled for only some rows; it gives once, few, many or a size class.

CDR3: CASSLGYSPNQPQHF
DNA: TGCGCCAGCAGCTTGGGGTATAGTCCCAATCAGCCCCAGCATTTT
V: TRBV5-1
size: large
D: -
J: TRBJ1-5

CDR3: CASLAGGGAYNEQFF
DNA: TGTGCCAGCCTCGCAGGCGGCGGGGCATACAATGAGCAGTTCTTC
V: TRBV2
size: once
D: -
J: TRBJ2-1

CDR3: CASSFSGGARETQYF
DNA: TGCGCCAGCAGCTTTAGCGGGGGGGCCAGAGAGACCCAGTACTTC
V: TRBV5-1
size: -
D: TRBD2
J: TRBJ2-5

CDR3: CASSGGVVQDTQYF
DNA: TGTGCCAGCAGTGGTGGGGTAGTGCAAGATACGCAGTATTTT
V: TRBV28
size: -
D: -
J: TRBJ2-3

CDR3: CAISEGGDIYGYTF
DNA: TGTGCCATCAGTGAGGGCGGGGATATCTATGGCTACACCTTC
V: TRBV10-3
size: few
D: -
J: TRBJ1-2

CDR3: CASSRTSGGLGETQYF
DNA: TGTGCCAGCAGTAGGACTAGCGGGGGGCTGGGGGAGACCCAGTACTTC
V: TRBV2
size: -
D: TRBD2
J: TRBJ2-5

CDR3: CASTLLGNTGELFF
DNA: TGTGCCAGCACCCTACTTGGGAACACCGGGGAGCTGTTTTTT
V: TRBV6-5
size: -
D: -
J: TRBJ2-2

CDR3: CAISESVGGAGELFF
DNA: TGTGCCATCAGTGAGTCGGTTGGGGGCGCCGGGGAGCTGTTTTTT
V: TRBV10-3
size: -
D: -
J: TRBJ2-2

CDR3: CASTRGTEAFF
DNA: TGTGCCAGCACAAGGGGAACTGAAGCTTTCTTT
V: TRBV28
size: -
D: -
J: TRBJ1-1

CDR3: CASSPGRRGLNTEAFF
DNA: TGTGCCAGCAGCCCAGGAAGGCGGGGGTTGAACACTGAAGCTTTCTTT
V: TRBV7-2
size: -
D: -
J: TRBJ1-1

CDR3: CASSSEGNTEAFF
DNA: TGTGCCAGCAGCTCCGAGGGGAACACTGAAGCTTTCTTT
V: TRBV6-4
size: -
D: -
J: TRBJ1-1

CDR3: CASSSGQGASPGGNTIYF
DNA: TGTGCCAGCAGCTCCGGACAGGGGGCATCTCCAGGTGGAAACACCATATATTTT
V: TRBV7-6
size: few
D: TRBD1
J: TRBJ1-3

CDR3: CASSPGTTLLDTQYF
DNA: TGTGCCAGCAGCCCCGGGACTACCCTCCTGGATACGCAGTATTTT
V: TRBV7-3
size: -
D: TRBD2
J: TRBJ2-3

CDR3: CASSRQGAGWDEKLFF
DNA: TGTGCCAGCAGCCGACAGGGGGCGGGTTGGGATGAAAAACTGTTTTTT
V: TRBV5-4
size: once
D: TRBD1
J: TRBJ1-4

CDR3: CASSSATGGYGYTF
DNA: TGCGCCAGCAGCTCAGCTACGGGTGGTTATGGCTACACCTTC
V: TRBV5-1
size: -
D: -
J: TRBJ1-2

CDR3: CASSEGTKQEAFF
DNA: TGTGCCAGCAGCGAAGGGACAAAGCAAGAAGCTTTCTTT
V: TRBV7-3
size: -
D: -
J: TRBJ1-1

CDR3: CASSPIPQETGELFF
DNA: TGTGCCAGCTCACCAATTCCCCAGGAGACCGGGGAGCTGTTTTTT
V: TRBV18
size: -
D: -
J: TRBJ2-2

CDR3: CASSLVGGADNQPQHF
DNA: TGTGCCAGCAGCTTAGTGGGGGGGGCGGACAATCAGCCCCAGCATTTT
V: TRBV7-8
size: -
D: -
J: TRBJ1-5

CDR3: CASSGTEDLVEQYF
DNA: TGTGCCAGCAGTGGGACAGAGGACCTGGTGGAGCAGTACTTC
V: TRBV27
size: -
D: TRBD1
J: TRBJ2-7

CDR3: CASSLGTDIYEQYF
DNA: TGTGCCAGCAGCTTAGGGACGGATATTTACGAGCAGTACTTC
V: TRBV7-2
size: once
D: -
J: TRBJ2-7

CDR3: CASGPSIQPQHF
DNA: TGTGCCAGCGGTCCCTCCATTCAGCCCCAGCATTTT
V: TRBV7-8
size: -
D: -
J: TRBJ1-5

CDR3: CASSQNSYRDEQFF
DNA: TGTGCCAGCAGTCAGAACAGCTATAGGGATGAGCAGTTCTTC
V: TRBV11-3
size: -
D: -
J: TRBJ2-1

CDR3: CGSGANVLTF
DNA: TGTGGATCTGGGGCCAACGTCCTGACTTTC
V: TRBV5-6
size: -
D: -
J: TRBJ2-6

CDR3: CAISAASTDTQYF
DNA: TGTGCCATCAGCGCTGCTAGCACAGATACGCAGTATTTT
V: TRBV10-3
size: -
D: -
J: TRBJ2-3

CDR3: CASSPSSVSYEQYF
DNA: TGTGCCAGCAGTCCTTCAAGCGTCTCCTACGAGCAGTACTTC
V: TRBV27
size: -
D: -
J: TRBJ2-7

CDR3: CASSPNGQGPIEAFF
DNA: TGTGCCAGCTCACCCAACGGACAGGGCCCAATTGAAGCTTTCTTT
V: TRBV18
size: -
D: TRBD1
J: TRBJ1-1

CDR3: CASSLTGGGYTF
DNA: TGTGCCAGCAGCTTGACAGGGGGCGGCTACACCTTC
V: TRBV7-6
size: -
D: TRBD1
J: TRBJ1-2